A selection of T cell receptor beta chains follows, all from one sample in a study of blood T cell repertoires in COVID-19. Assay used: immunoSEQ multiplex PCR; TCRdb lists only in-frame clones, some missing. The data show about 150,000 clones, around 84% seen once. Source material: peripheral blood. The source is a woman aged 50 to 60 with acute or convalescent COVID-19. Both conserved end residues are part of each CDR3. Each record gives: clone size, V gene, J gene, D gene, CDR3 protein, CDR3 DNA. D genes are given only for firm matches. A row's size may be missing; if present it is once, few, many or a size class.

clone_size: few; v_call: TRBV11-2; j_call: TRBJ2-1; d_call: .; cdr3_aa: CASSSRTTGYNEQFF; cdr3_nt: TGTGCCAGCAGCTCCCGCACTACTGGCTACAATGAGCAGTTCTTC
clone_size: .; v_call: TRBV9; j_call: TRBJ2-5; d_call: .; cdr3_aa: CASSQGSREETQYF; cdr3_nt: TGTGCCAGCAGCCAAGGGTCGAGGGAAGAGACCCAGTACTTC
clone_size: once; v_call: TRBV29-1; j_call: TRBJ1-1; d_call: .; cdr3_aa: CSVEDRGRGPEAFF; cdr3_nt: TGCAGCGTTGAAGATCGTGGCAGGGGACCTGAAGCTTTCTTT
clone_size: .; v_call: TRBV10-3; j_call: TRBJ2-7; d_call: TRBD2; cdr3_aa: CAISVGGSSYEQYF; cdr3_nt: TGTGCCATCAGTGTAGGCGGGAGCTCCTACGAGCAGTACTTC
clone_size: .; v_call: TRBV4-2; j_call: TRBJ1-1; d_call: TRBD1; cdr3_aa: CASSQVQGANTEAFF; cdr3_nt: TGTGCCAGCAGCCAAGTCCAGGGGGCGAACACTGAAGCTTTCTTT
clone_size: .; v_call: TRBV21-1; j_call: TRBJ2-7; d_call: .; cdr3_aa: CASKKAGEGYEQYF; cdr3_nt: TGTGCCAGCAAAAAGGCGGGGGAGGGTTACGAGCAGTACTTC
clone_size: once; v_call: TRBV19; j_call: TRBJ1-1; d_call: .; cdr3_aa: CASSIGVNTEAFF; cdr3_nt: TGTGCCAGTAGTATCGGAGTGAACACTGAAGCTTTCTTT
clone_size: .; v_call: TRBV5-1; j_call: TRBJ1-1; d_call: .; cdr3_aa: CASSQGGNTEAFF; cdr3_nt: TGCGCCAGCAGCCAAGGCGGGAACACTGAAGCTTTCTTT
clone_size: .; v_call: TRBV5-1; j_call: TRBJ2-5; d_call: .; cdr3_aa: CASSLMRGRGETQYF; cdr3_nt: TGCGCCAGCAGCTTGATGCGGGGAAGGGGAGAGACCCAGTACTTC
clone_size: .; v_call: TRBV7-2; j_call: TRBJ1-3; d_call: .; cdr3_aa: CASSFRLAGVGNTIYF; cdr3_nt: TGTGCCAGCAGCTTTAGATTGGCAGGGGTTGGAAACACCATATATTTT
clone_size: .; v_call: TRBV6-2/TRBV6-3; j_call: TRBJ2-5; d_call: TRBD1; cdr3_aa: CASSYDRGGETQYF; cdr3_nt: TGTGCCAGCAGTTACGACAGGGGCGGGGAGACCCAGTACTTC
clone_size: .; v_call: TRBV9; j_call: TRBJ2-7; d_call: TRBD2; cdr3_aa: CASSVLTGGRDEQYF; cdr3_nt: TGTGCCAGCAGCGTACTAACGGGAGGGCGAGACGAGCAGTACTTC
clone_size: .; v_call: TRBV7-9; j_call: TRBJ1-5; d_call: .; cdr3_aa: CASSLDGSGQPQHF; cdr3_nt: TGTGCCAGCAGCCTAGATGGGTCGGGTCAGCCCCAGCATTTT
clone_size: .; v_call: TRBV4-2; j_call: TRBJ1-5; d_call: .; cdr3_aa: CASSQNADSNQPQHF; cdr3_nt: TGTGCCAGCAGCCAGAATGCGGATAGCAATCAGCCCCAGCATTTT
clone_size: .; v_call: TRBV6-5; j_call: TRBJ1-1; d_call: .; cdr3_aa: CASRGRAGFSEAFF; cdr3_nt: TGTGCCAGCAGGGGAAGGGCAGGGTTTAGTGAAGCTTTCTTT
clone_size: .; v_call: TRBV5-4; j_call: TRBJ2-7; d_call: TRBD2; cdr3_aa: CASSLAVASGNMYEQYF; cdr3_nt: TGTGCCAGCAGCTTGGCTGTGGCTAGCGGGAATATGTACGAGCAGTACTTC
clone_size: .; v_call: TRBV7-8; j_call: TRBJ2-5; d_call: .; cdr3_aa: CASSLVSSLETQYF; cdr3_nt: TGTGCCAGCAGCTTAGTTAGTAGTCTGGAGACCCAGTACTTC
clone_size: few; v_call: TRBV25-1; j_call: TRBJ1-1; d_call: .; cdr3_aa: CASSEGGRGAFF; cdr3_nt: TGTGCCAGCAGTGAAGGAGGACGGGGTGCTTTCTTT
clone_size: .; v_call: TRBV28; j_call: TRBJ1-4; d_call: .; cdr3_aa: CASSQGGETNEKLFF; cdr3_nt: TGTGCCAGCAGCCAGGGAGGGGAAACTAATGAAAAACTGTTTTTT
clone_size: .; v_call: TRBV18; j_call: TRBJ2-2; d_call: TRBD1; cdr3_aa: CASSPRGRGQHTGELFF; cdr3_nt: TGTGCCAGCTCACCACGTGGCAGGGGGCAGCACACCGGGGAGCTGTTTTTT
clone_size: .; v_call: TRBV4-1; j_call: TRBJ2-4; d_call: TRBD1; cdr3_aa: CASSTWGQSIQYF; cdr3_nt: TGCGCCAGCAGCACCTGGGGACAGTCGATTCAGTACTTC
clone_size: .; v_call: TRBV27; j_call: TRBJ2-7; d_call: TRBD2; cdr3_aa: CASSLDLRAGGTYEQYF; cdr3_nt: TGTGCCAGCAGTTTAGACCTTCGAGCGGGAGGCACCTACGAGCAGTACTTC
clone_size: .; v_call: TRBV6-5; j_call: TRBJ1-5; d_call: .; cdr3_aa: CASKTDWGGSQPQHF; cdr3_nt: TGTGCCAGCAAGACCGACTGGGGAGGTAGTCAGCCCCAGCATTTT